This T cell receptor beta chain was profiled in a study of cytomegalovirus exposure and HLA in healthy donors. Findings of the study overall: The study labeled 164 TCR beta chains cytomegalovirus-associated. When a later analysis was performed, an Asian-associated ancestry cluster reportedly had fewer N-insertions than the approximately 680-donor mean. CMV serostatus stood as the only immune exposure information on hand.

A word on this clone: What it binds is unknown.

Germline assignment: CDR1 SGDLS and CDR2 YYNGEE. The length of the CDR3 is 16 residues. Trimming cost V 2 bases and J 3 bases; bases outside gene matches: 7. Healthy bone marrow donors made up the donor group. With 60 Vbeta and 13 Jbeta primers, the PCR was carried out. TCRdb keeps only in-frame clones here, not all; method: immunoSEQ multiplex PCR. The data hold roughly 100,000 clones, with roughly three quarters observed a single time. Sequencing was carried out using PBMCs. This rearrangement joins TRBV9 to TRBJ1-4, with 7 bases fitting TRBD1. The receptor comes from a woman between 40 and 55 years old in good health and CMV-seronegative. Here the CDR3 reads CASSVTPGQPNEKLFF. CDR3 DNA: TGTGCCAGCAGCGTTACCCCGGGACAGCCTAATGAAAAACTGTTTTTT.